Listed below are T cell receptor beta chains from one sample, sequenced in a study of blood T cell repertoires in COVID-19. The method was immunoSEQ multiplex PCR; TCRdb's version includes in-frame clones alone and lacks a portion of them. The table records roughly 69,000 clones, 90% of them present only once. The sequencing input was peripheral blood. The receptor set was obtained from a man aged 50 to 60 with acute or convalescent COVID-19. Each CDR3 is given with its conserved first and last residue. D genes are given only for firm matches. The size of a clone is reported for some rows only, either as once, few or many, or as a class for expanded clones.

d_call: TRBD1
v_call: TRBV12-5
j_call: TRBJ1-4
clone_size: NA
cdr3_aa: CASGGDRLFF
cdr3_nt: TGTGCTAGTGGGGGGGACAGGCTGTTTTTT

d_call: TRBD2
v_call: TRBV19
j_call: TRBJ2-2
clone_size: few
cdr3_aa: CASRNSGRRNTGELFF
cdr3_nt: TGTGCCAGTAGAAATAGCGGGAGGAGGAACACCGGGGAGCTGTTTTTT

d_call: TRBD1
v_call: TRBV19
j_call: TRBJ1-2
clone_size: NA
cdr3_aa: CASSIGQGAGGYTF
cdr3_nt: TGTGCCAGTAGTATTGGGCAGGGGGCAGGTGGCTACACCTTC

d_call: NA
v_call: TRBV7-2
j_call: TRBJ1-6
clone_size: NA
cdr3_aa: CASSLGGRDRSPLHF
cdr3_nt: TGTGCCAGCAGCTTAGGGGGCAGGGATCGTTCACCCCTCCACTTT

d_call: NA
v_call: TRBV3-1/TRBV3-2
j_call: TRBJ2-7
clone_size: NA
cdr3_aa: CASSQSLYEQYF
cdr3_nt: TGTGCCAGCAGCCAATCCCTCTACGAGCAGTACTTC

d_call: TRBD2
v_call: TRBV4-1
j_call: TRBJ2-3
clone_size: NA
cdr3_aa: CASSPPRTSGGQYF
cdr3_nt: TGCGCCAGCAGCCCCCCCCGAACTAGCGGTGGGCAGTATTTT

d_call: TRBD1
v_call: TRBV7-9
j_call: TRBJ1-2
clone_size: once
cdr3_aa: CASSPGTAVNYGYTF
cdr3_nt: TGTGCCAGCAGCCCAGGGACAGCTGTTAACTATGGCTACACCTTC

d_call: NA
v_call: TRBV18
j_call: TRBJ1-6
clone_size: NA
cdr3_aa: CASSLAGLTSPLHF
cdr3_nt: TGTGCCAGCTCACTTGCAGGTTTAACTTCACCCCTCCACTTT

d_call: NA
v_call: TRBV12-3/TRBV12-4
j_call: TRBJ1-1
clone_size: NA
cdr3_aa: CASILKWNTEAFF
cdr3_nt: TGTGCCAGCATTCTAAAGTGGAACACTGAAGCTTTCTTT

d_call: NA
v_call: TRBV6-4
j_call: TRBJ2-6
clone_size: NA
cdr3_aa: CASSDRGGANVLTF
cdr3_nt: TGTGCCAGCAGTGACAGGGGTGGGGCCAACGTCCTGACTTTC

d_call: TRBD2
v_call: TRBV19
j_call: TRBJ2-7
clone_size: NA
cdr3_aa: CASTRGAGGAYEQYF
cdr3_nt: TGTGCCAGTACCAGAGGGGCGGGAGGGGCCTACGAGCAGTACTTC

d_call: TRBD2
v_call: TRBV5-1
j_call: TRBJ2-4
clone_size: NA
cdr3_aa: CASSLRGATSGGAKNIQYF
cdr3_nt: TGCGCCAGCAGCCTACGAGGGGCTACTAGCGGAGGAGCCAAAAACATTCAGTACTTC

d_call: NA
v_call: TRBV6-5
j_call: TRBJ1-1
clone_size: NA
cdr3_aa: CASTIQGGNTEAFF
cdr3_nt: TGTGCCAGCACCATACAGGGTGGGAACACTGAAGCTTTCTTT

d_call: TRBD1
v_call: TRBV30
j_call: TRBJ1-3
clone_size: NA
cdr3_aa: CAWRDRGTSGNTIYF
cdr3_nt: TGTGCCTGGAGGGACAGGGGGACCTCTGGAAACACCATATATTTT

d_call: NA
v_call: TRBV10-2
j_call: TRBJ1-1
clone_size: NA
cdr3_aa: CASSDASLEAFF
cdr3_nt: TGCGCCAGCAGTGACGCCAGCCTAGAGGCTTTCTTT

d_call: TRBD1
v_call: TRBV19
j_call: TRBJ2-4
clone_size: NA
cdr3_aa: CASSMGRGNIQYF
cdr3_nt: TGTGCCAGTAGTATGGGCAGGGGGAACATTCAGTACTTC

d_call: TRBD1
v_call: TRBV12-3/TRBV12-4
j_call: TRBJ1-1
clone_size: NA
cdr3_aa: CASSRQGTAFF
cdr3_nt: TGTGCCAGCAGTAGACAGGGTACAGCTTTCTTT

d_call: NA
v_call: TRBV5-1
j_call: TRBJ2-1
clone_size: few
cdr3_aa: CASSLARGTYNEQFF
cdr3_nt: TGCGCCAGCAGCTTGGCCCGGGGAACGTACAATGAGCAGTTCTTC

d_call: TRBD2
v_call: TRBV7-9
j_call: TRBJ2-1
clone_size: NA
cdr3_aa: CASRSGGEGPIYNEQFF
cdr3_nt: TGTGCCAGCAGATCGGGAGGGGAGGGCCCTATTTACAATGAGCAGTTCTTC

d_call: TRBD2
v_call: TRBV4-1
j_call: TRBJ2-1
clone_size: NA
cdr3_aa: CASSHGLAGETGEQFF
cdr3_nt: TGCGCCAGCAGCCACGGACTAGCGGGAGAAACGGGTGAGCAGTTCTTC

d_call: TRBD2
v_call: TRBV7-2
j_call: TRBJ2-3
clone_size: NA
cdr3_aa: CASSGLAVSTDTQYF
cdr3_nt: TGTGCCAGCAGCGGACTAGCGGTGAGCACAGATACGCAGTATTTT

d_call: TRBD1
v_call: TRBV5-1
j_call: TRBJ2-3
clone_size: NA
cdr3_aa: CASSLAPDRGPDTQYF
cdr3_nt: TGCGCCAGCAGCTTGGCCCCGGACAGGGGGCCAGATACGCAGTATTTT

d_call: NA
v_call: TRBV7-9
j_call: TRBJ2-7
clone_size: NA
cdr3_aa: CASSLGPLRISNF
cdr3_nt: TGTGCCAGCAGCTTAGGTCCCTTGAGGATCTCGAACTTC

d_call: NA
v_call: TRBV12-5
j_call: TRBJ2-1
clone_size: NA
cdr3_aa: CASGFGARFPADNEQFF
cdr3_nt: TGTGCTAGTGGTTTTGGGGCTCGTTTTCCAGCAGACAATGAGCAGTTCTTC